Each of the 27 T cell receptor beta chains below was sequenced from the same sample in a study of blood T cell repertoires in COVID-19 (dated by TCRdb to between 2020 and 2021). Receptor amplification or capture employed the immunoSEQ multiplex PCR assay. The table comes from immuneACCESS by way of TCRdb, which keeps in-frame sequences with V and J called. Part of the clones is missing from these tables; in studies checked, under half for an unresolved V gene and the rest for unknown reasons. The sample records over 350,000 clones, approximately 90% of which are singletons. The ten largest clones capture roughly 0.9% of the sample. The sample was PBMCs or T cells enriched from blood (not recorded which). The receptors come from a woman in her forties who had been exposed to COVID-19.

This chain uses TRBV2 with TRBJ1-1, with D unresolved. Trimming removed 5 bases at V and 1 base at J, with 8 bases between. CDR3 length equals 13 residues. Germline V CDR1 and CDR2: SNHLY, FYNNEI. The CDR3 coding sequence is TGTGCCAGCAGTTACTACGAGAACACTGAAGCTTTCTTT. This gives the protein CASSYYENTEAFF. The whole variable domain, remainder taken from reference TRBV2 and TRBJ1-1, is EPEVTQTPSHQVTQMGQEVILRCVPISNHLYFYWYRQILGQKVEFLVSFYNNEISEKSEIFDDQFSVERPDGSNFTLKIRSTKLEDSAMYFCASSYYENTEAFFGQGTRLTVV.

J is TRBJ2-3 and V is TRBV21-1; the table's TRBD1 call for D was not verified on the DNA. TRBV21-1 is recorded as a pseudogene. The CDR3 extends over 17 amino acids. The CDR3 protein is CASSKGLRTGGTDTQYF. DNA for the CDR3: TGTGCCAGCAGCAAAGGCTTGAGGACAGGGGGGACAGATACGCAGTATTTT.

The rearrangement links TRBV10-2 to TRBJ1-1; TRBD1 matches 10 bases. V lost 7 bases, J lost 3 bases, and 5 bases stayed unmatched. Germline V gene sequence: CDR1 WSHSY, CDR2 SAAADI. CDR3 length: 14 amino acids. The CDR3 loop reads CASTPTGGYTEAFF. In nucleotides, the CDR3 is TGCGCCAGCACTCCGACAGGGGGCTACACTGAAGCTTTCTTT.

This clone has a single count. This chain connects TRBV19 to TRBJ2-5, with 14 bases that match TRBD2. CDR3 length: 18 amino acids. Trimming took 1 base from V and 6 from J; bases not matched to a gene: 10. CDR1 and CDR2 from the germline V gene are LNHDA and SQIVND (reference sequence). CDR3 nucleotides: TGTGCCAGTAGTATAGCCGAAGGACTAGCGGGAGGATGGAAGACCCAGTACTTC. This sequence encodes CASSIAEGLAGGWKTQYF.

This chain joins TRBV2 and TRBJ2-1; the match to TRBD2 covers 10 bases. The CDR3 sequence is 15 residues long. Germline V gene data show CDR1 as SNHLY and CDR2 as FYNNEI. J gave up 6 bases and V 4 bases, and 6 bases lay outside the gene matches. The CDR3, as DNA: TGTGCCAGCAGTGGGAGGTTAGCGGGGGGCAATGAGCAGTTCTTC. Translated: CASSGRLAGGNEQFF.

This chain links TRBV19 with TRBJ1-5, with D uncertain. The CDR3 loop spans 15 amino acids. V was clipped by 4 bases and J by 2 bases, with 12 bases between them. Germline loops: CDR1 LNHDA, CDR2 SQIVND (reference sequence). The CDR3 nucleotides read TGTGCCAGTAGTAGAAGCCTCATTGGCAATCAGCCCCAGCATTTT. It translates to CASSRSLIGNQPQHF.

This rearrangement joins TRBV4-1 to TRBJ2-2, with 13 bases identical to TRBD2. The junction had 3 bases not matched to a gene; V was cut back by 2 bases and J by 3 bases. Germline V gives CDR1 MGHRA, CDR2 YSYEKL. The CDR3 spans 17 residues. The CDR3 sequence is CASSQPGLAGDTGELFF. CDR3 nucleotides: TGCGCCAGCAGCCAACCTGGACTAGCGGGAGACACCGGGGAGCTGTTTTTT.

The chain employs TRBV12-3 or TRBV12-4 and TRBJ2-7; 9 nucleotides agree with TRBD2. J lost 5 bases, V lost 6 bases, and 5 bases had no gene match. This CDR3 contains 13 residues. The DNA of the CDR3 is TGTGCCAGCAGGTTGCGGGAGGGAAACGAGCAGTACTTC. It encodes CASRLREGNEQYF.

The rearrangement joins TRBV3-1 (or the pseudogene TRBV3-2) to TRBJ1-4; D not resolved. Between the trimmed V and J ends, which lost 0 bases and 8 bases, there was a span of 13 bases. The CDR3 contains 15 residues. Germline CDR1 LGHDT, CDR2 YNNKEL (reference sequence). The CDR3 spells CASSQDLTTVEKLFF. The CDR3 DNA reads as TGTGCCAGCAGCCAAGATCTGACAACCGTAGAAAAACTGTTTTTT.

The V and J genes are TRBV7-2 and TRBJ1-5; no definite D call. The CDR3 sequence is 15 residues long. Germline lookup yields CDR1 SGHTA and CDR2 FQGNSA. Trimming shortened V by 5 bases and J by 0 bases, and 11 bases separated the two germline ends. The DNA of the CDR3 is TGTGCCAGCAGCGCCCGGAGAGGTAGCAATCAGCCCCAGCATTTT. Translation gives CASSARRGSNQPQHF. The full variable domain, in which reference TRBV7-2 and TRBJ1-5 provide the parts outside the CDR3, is GAGVSQSPSNKVTEKGKDVELRCDPISGHTALYWYRQSLGQGLEFLIYFQGNSAPDKSGLPSDRFSAERTGGSVSTLTIQRTQQEDSAVYLCASSARRGSNQPQHFGDGTRLSIL.

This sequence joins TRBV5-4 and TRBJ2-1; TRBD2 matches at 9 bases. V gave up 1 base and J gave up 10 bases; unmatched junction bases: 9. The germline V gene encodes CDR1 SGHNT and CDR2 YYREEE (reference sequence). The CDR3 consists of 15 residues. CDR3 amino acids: CASSLLAGLEGEQFF. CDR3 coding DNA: TGTGCCAGCAGCTTGCTAGCGGGGCTAGAGGGGGAGCAGTTCTTC.

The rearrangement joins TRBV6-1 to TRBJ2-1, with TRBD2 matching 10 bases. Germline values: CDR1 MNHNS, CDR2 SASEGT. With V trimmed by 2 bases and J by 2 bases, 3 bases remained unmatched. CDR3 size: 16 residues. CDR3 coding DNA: TGTGCCAGCAGTGAACTCAGCGGGGGGGCCTACAATGAGCAGTTCTTC. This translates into CASSELSGGAYNEQFF.

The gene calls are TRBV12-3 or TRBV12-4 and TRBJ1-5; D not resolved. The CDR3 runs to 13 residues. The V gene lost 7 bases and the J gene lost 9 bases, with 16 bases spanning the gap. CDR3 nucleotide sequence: TGTGCCAGCACCTCCGGCGGCTGGAGGCCCCAGCATTTT. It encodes CASTSGGWRPQHF.

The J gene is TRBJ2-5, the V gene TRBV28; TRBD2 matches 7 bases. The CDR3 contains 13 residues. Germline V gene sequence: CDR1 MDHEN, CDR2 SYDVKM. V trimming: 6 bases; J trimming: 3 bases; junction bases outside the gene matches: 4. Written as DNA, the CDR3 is TGTGCCAGCAGCGAGGGGAGGGAAGAGACCCAGTACTTC. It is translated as CASSEGREETQYF.

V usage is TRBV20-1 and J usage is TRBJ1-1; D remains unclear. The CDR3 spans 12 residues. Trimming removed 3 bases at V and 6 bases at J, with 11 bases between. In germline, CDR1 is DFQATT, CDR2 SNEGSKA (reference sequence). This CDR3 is CSASGGPPEAFF. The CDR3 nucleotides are TGCAGTGCTAGTGGAGGGCCCCCTGAAGCTTTCTTT.

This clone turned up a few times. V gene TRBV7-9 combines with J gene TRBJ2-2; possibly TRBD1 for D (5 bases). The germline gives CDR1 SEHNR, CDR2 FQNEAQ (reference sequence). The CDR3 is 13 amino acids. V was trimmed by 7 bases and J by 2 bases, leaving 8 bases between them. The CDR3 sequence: CASTDSNTGELFF. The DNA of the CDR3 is TGTGCCAGCACCGACAGTAACACCGGGGAGCTGTTTTTT.

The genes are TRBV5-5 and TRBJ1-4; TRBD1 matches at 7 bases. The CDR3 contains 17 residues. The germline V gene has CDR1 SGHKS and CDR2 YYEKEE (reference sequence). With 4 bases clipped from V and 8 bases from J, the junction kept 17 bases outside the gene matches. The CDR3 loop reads CASSPGQVEETREKLFF. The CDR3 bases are TGTGCCAGCAGCCCAGGACAGGTAGAGGAAACCAGGGAAAAACTGTTTTTT.

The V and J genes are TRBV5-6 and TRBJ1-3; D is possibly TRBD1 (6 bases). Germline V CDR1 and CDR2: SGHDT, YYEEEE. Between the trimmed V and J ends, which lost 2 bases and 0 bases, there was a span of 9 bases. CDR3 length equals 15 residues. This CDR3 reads CASSLQGISGNTIYF. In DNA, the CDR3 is TGTGCCAGCAGCTTACAGGGTATCTCTGGAAACACCATATATTTT.

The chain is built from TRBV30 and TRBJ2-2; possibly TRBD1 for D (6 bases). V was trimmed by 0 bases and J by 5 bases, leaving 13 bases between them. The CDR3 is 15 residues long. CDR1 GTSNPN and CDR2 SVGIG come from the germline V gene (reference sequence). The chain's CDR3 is CAWSVHRVGTGELFF. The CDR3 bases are TGTGCCTGGAGTGTACACAGGGTCGGGACCGGGGAGCTGTTTTTT.

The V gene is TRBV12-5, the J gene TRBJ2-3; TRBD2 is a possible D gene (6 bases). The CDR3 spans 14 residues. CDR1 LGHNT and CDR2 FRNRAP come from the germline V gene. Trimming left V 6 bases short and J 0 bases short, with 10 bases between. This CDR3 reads CASGPGRSTDTQYF. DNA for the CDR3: TGTGCTAGTGGACCGGGGAGGAGCACAGATACGCAGTATTTT.

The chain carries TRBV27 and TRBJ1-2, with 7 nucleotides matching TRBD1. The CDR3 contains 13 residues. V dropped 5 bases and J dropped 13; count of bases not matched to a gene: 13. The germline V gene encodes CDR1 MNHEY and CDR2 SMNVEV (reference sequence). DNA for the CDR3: TGTGCCAGCAGTCCTCTACGACAGGGAACGTCCACCTTC. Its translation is CASSPLRQGTSTF.

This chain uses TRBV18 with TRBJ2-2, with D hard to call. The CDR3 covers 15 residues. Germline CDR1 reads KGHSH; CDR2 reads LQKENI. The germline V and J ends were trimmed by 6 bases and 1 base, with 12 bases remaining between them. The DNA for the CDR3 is TGTGCCAGCTCTCCCTTTCCGGGGAACACCGGGGAGCTGTTTTTT. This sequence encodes CASSPFPGNTGELFF. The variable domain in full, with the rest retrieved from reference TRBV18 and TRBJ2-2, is NAGVMQNPRHLVRRRGQEARLRCSPMKGHSHVYWYRQLPEEGLKFMVYLQKENIIDESGMPKERFSAEFPKEGPSILRIQQVVRGDSAAYFCASSPFPGNTGELFFGEGSRLTVL.

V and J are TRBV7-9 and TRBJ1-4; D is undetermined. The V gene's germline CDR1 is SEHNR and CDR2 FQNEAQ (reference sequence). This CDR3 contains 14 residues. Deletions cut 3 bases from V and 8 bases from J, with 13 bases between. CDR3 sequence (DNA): TGTGCCAGCAGCTTGCTTCCTCTCGAGGAAAAACTGTTTTTT. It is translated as CASSLLPLEEKLFF.

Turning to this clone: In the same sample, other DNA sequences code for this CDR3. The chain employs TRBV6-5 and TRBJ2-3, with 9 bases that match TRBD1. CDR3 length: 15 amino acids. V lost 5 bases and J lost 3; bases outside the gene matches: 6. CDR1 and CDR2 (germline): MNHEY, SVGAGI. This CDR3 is CASSPTGGLTDTQYF. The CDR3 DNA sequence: TGTGCCAGCAGTCCAACAGGGGGCTTAACAGATACGCAGTATTTT.

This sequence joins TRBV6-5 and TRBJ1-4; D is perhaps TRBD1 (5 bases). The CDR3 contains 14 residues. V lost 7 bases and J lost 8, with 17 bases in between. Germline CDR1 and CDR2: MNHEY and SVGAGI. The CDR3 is CASKRQSWQEKLFF. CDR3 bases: TGTGCCAGCAAACGACAGTCATGGCAGGAAAAACTGTTTTTT.

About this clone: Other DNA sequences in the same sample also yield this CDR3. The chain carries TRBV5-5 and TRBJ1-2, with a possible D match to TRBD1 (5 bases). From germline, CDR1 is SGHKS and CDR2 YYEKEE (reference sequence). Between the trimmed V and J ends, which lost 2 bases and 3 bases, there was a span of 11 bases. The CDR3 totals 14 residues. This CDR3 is CASSFGGTDYGYTF. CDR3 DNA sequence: TGTGCCAGCAGCTTTGGCGGGACGGACTATGGCTACACCTTC. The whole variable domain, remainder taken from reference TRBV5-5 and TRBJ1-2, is DAGVTQSPTHLIKTRGQQVTLRCSPISGHKSVSWYQQVLGQGPQFIFQYYEKEERGRGNFPDRFSARQFPNYSSELNVNALLLGDSALYLCASSFGGTDYGYTFGSGTRLTVV.

CDR3 in DNA: TGTGCCAGCAGCTTGAGCCTTTCAAACACCATATATTTT. It codes for CASSLSLSNTIYF. The J gene is TRBJ1-3, the V gene TRBV7-8, with D unresolved. With 3 bases removed from V and 6 bases from J, the gap between germline ends came to 9 bases. Germline loops: CDR1 SGHVS, CDR2 FQNEAQ. The CDR3 totals 13 residues.